The 28 T cell receptor beta chains in this list originate from one sample, sequenced in a study of cytomegalovirus exposure and HLA in healthy donors. The PCR ran on 60 Vbeta and 13 Jbeta primers. Clones were sequenced by immunoSEQ multiplex PCR, and TCRdb holds only the in-frame ones, with some missing. This sample carries about 150,000 clones, roughly 80% of them seen once, and the ten largest clones take around 4.5%. The material sequenced was PBMCs. The receptors were gathered from a woman in her forties in good health and CMV-seropositive.

The rearrangement joins TRBV5-6 to TRBJ2-3; 7 bases agree with TRBD1. CDR3 length: 15 amino acids. In germline, CDR1 is SGHDT, CDR2 YYEEEE. Trimming cost V 4 bases and J 0 bases; bases outside gene matches: 5. For the CDR3, the DNA is TGTGCCAGCAGCCAGGACAGGCGCAGCACAGATACGCAGTATTTT. Translating gives CASSQDRRSTDTQYF.

This clone was observed at least ten times. The CDR3 region has the DNA TGTGCCCCTAGGGGGACAGGAGCGTTGGCCACTGAAGCTTTCTTT. This codes for CAPRGTGALATEAFF. The chain is built from TRBV10-3 and TRBJ1-1; 8 nucleotides line up with TRBD1. V lost 11 bases and J lost 4; bases outside the gene matches: 15. The CDR3 consists of 15 residues. CDR1 is ENHRY and CDR2 is SYGVKD in the germline V gene.

V gene TRBV7-6 combines with J gene TRBJ1-5; D is perhaps TRBD1 (6 bases). V was shortened by 5 bases and J by 3 bases, with 14 bases between the two germline ends. CDR3 length: 15 residues. In germline, CDR1 is SGHVS, CDR2 FNYEAQ. Written as DNA, the CDR3 is TGTGCCAGCAGCCCCCCCCAGGGGATCAATCAGCCCCAGCATTTT. It encodes CASSPPQGINQPQHF.

This rearrangement joins TRBV6-6 to TRBJ2-5, with 7 bases matching TRBD1. Germline-derived CDR1 and CDR2 are MNHNY and SVGAGI (reference sequence). There are 14 residues in the CDR3. The ends lost 5 bases at V and 5 bases at J; junction bases unmatched: 8. CDR3 in DNA: TGTGCCAGCAGTGACAGGGTATTCACCGAGACCCAGTACTTC. It encodes CASSDRVFTETQYF.

The V call is TRBV28, the J call TRBJ1-4; D not resolved. V lost 2 bases, J lost 4 bases, and 5 bases lay in between. The CDR3 has 13 amino acids. Looked up from germline, CDR1 is MDHEN and CDR2 is SYDVKM. CDR3 in amino acids: CASSLVLNEKLFF. CDR3 coding DNA: TGTGCCAGCAGTTTAGTCCTTAATGAAAAACTGTTTTTT. Variable domain in full (rest from reference TRBV28 and TRBJ1-4): DVKVTQSSRYLVKRTGEKVFLECVQDMDHENMFWYRQDPGLGLRLIYFSYDVKMKEKGDIPEGYSVSREKKERFSLILESASTNQTSMYLCASSLVLNEKLFFGSGTQLSVL.

The chain combines TRBV5-1 with TRBJ2-7, with 7 bases fitting TRBD2. This CDR3 is 15 amino acids long. V trimming: 2 bases; J trimming: 2 bases; junction bases outside the gene matches: 7. CDR1 is SGHRS and CDR2 is YFSETQ in the germline V gene. CDR3 region: CASSFEAGAPYEQYF. DNA for the CDR3: TGCGCCAGCAGCTTTGAGGCGGGAGCCCCCTACGAGCAGTACTTC.

The chain couples TRBV27 to TRBJ2-7; 7 bases align to TRBD1. J gave up 3 bases and V 6 bases, and 5 bases lay outside the gene matches. CDR3 size: 13 residues. CDR1 MNHEY and CDR2 SMNVEV come from the germline V gene (reference sequence). CDR3 bases: TGTGCCAGCAGGAGACAGGGCGGCTACGAGCAGTACTTC. Protein: CASRRQGGYEQYF.

The chain is built from TRBV7-2 and TRBJ2-5; 7 bases match TRBD1. Per the germline V gene, CDR1 is SGHTA and CDR2 is FQGNSA. The CDR3 is 15 amino acids. V shed 3 bases, J shed 2 bases, and the junction held 6 bases outside the gene matches. Here the CDR3 reads CASSFNQGVQETQYF. As DNA, the CDR3 is TGTGCCAGCAGCTTTAATCAGGGGGTTCAAGAGACCCAGTACTTC.

The rearrangement links TRBV6-5 to TRBJ1-1, with TRBD1 matching 7 bases. Germline V CDR1 and CDR2: MNHEY, SVGAGI. The CDR3 is 13 amino acids. V trimming: 6 bases; J trimming: 0 bases; junction bases outside the gene matches: 1. The CDR3: CASRQGMNTEAFF. The CDR3 region has the DNA TGTGCCAGCAGACAGGGGATGAACACTGAAGCTTTCTTT.

The gene calls are TRBV19 and TRBJ2-7; possibly TRBD2 for D (5 bases). This CDR3 is built from 13 residues. The V end lost 5 bases, the J end lost 0 bases, and 8 bases lay between the germline ends. From germline, CDR1 is LNHDA and CDR2 SQIVND (reference sequence). CDR3 in amino acids: CASSLGSSYEQYF. CDR3 coding DNA: TGTGCCAGTAGTCTAGGGAGCTCCTACGAGCAGTACTTC.

The chain combines TRBV9 with TRBJ2-1; D is unclear. CDR1 SGDLS and CDR2 YYNGEE come from the germline V gene. The CDR3 contains 13 residues. V lost 4 bases and J lost 3, with 8 bases in between. The CDR3 loop reads CASSPVDYNEQFF. CDR3 in DNA: TGTGCCAGCAGCCCCGTAGACTACAATGAGCAGTTCTTC.

For this clone: The junction departs from germline at one end; a sequencing error may be responsible. This chain connects TRBV7-3 to TRBJ1-1; D uncertain. CDR3 size: 13 residues. CDR1 is SGHTA and CDR2 is FQGTGA in the germline V gene. CDR3 amino acids: CSSSLYSNTEAFF. The CDR3 DNA follows: TGTTCCAGCAGCTTATACTCGAACACTGAAGCTTTCTTT.

The J gene is TRBJ2-2, the V gene TRBV7-2, with D possibly being TRBD1 (6 bases). CDR3 length: 18 amino acids. The germline gives CDR1 SGHTA, CDR2 FQGNSA. Trimming removed 5 bases at V and 2 bases at J, with 21 bases between. The CDR3 nucleotides are TGTGCCAGCAGCCAAAGGGGGACCAGGACGACCAACACCGGGGAGCTGTTTTTT. Translating gives CASSQRGTRTTNTGELFF. The whole variable domain, remainder taken from reference TRBV7-2 and TRBJ2-2, is GAGVSQSPSNKVTEKGKDVELRCDPISGHTALYWYRQSLGQGLEFLIYFQGNSAPDKSGLPSDRFSAERTGGSVSTLTIQRTQQEDSAVYLCASSQRGTRTTNTGELFFGEGSRLTVL.

This rearrangement joins TRBV7-3 to TRBJ2-3; tentatively, D is TRBD1 (5 bases). V shed 0 bases and J shed 1 base, with 8 bases lying between them. Germline CDR1 reads SGHTA; CDR2 reads FQGTGA. The CDR3 loop spans 15 amino acids. This chain's CDR3 is CASSLTGQRTDTQYF. The CDR3 nucleotides read TGTGCCAGCAGCTTAACGGGGCAGCGCACAGATACGCAGTATTTT.

This clone was detected only a few times. The CDR3 DNA is TGTGCCAGCAGCGTAGCAGCGGGGGGCACAGATACGCAGTATTTT. This codes for CASSVAAGGTDTQYF. The rearrangement links TRBV9 to TRBJ2-3, with TRBD2 matching 8 bases. This CDR3 contains 15 residues. Germline assignment: CDR1 SGDLS and CDR2 YYNGEE. The ends lost 0 bases at V and 1 base at J; junction bases unmatched: 1. Together with reference TRBV9 and TRBJ2-3, the CDR3 gives the full variable domain: DSGVTQTPKHLITATGQRVTLRCSPRSGDLSVYWYQQSLDQGLQFLIQYYNGEERAKGNILERFSAQQFPDLHSELNLSSLELGDSALYFCASSVAAGGTDTQYFGPGTRLTVL.

V usage is TRBV9 and J usage is TRBJ1-2, with D tentatively TRBD1 (6 bases). CDR1 SGDLS and CDR2 YYNGEE come from the germline V gene. This CDR3 has 14 amino acids. V gave up 0 bases and J gave up 7 bases, with 13 bases separating them. DNA for the CDR3: TGTGCCAGCAGCGTAGCGGACAGTCTTGCTGGCTACACCTTC. Translated: CASSVADSLAGYTF.

This chain links TRBV5-6 with TRBJ1-2, with D possibly matching TRBD1 (6 bases). The CDR3 runs 13 residues. The V gene lost 4 bases and the J gene lost 8 bases, with 15 bases spanning the gap. Germline-derived CDR1 and CDR2 are SGHDT and YYEEEE. The CDR3 bases are TGTGCCAGCAGCGACGGACAGCGGGGCGGCTACACCTTC. Translation: CASSDGQRGGYTF.

The chain employs TRBV28 and TRBJ2-5; 7 bases align to TRBD1. Losses at the gene ends were 10 bases for V and 4 bases for J; bases not matched to a gene: 6. This CDR3 is 12 amino acids long. Germline V gene lookup returns CDR1 MDHEN and CDR2 SYDVKM. CDR3 loop: CAIQRGRETQYF. CDR3 DNA sequence: TGTGCCATCCAGAGGGGGCGAGAGACCCAGTACTTC.

A single count supports this clone. The CDR3, as DNA: TGTGCCAGCAGAAAAATTAGCGGGGGGCATTACAATGAGCAGTTCTTC. This gives the protein CASRKISGGHYNEQFF. V and J are TRBV28 and TRBJ2-1, with 10 bases identical to TRBD2. Germline CDR1 MDHEN, CDR2 SYDVKM. The CDR3 has 16 amino acids. V dropped 6 bases and J dropped 4; count of bases not matched to a gene: 9.

The V gene is TRBV18, the J gene TRBJ1-5; weak D call: TRBD1 (6 bases). The germline V gene has CDR1 KGHSH and CDR2 LQKENI. Trimming stripped 2 bases from V and 2 bases from J, with 22 bases between. This CDR3 contains 19 residues. The DNA of the CDR3 is TGTGCCAGCTCACCAGTTCGTTTTCAGGGGCAGCAAGGCAATCAGCCCCAGCATTTT. Protein: CASSPVRFQGQQGNQPQHF.

The chain has TRBV7-8 and TRBJ2-2, with 12 bases lining up with TRBD2. This CDR3 has 15 amino acids. Per the germline V gene, CDR1 is SGHVS and CDR2 is FQNEAQ. Unmatched junction bases numbered 1, after V lost 1 base and J lost 7 bases. CDR3 coding DNA: TGTGCCAGCAGCTTAGGACTAGCGGGAGTCGGGGAGCTGTTTTTT. As protein: CASSLGLAGVGELFF.

This clone was observed a few times. J is TRBJ1-1 and V is TRBV6-5; D call uncertain. Germline V gene sequence: CDR1 MNHEY, CDR2 SVGAGI. This CDR3 region has 15 residues. The ends were cut back, 0 bases at V and 3 bases at J, with 11 bases in the middle. The CDR3 sequence is CASSYSRPGYTEAFF. CDR3 DNA sequence: TGTGCCAGCAGTTACTCGAGACCGGGTTACACTGAAGCTTTCTTT.

V usage is TRBV5-1 and J usage is TRBJ1-1; TRBD1 matches 9 bases. Germline V gives CDR1 SGHRS, CDR2 YFSETQ. V shed 4 bases and J 4 bases; nucleotides not matched to a gene: 2. This CDR3 has 13 residues. As DNA, the CDR3 is TGCGCCAGCAGCAAGGACAGGGGCACTGAAGCTTTCTTT. This codes for CASSKDRGTEAFF.

This chain links TRBV7-3 with TRBJ2-5; D gene ambiguous. Trimming took 2 bases from V and 2 from J, leaving 9 bases between them. Germline V lookup: CDR1 SGHTA, CDR2 FQGTGA. This CDR3 is built from 14 residues. CDR3 sequence reads: CASSLRRSQETQYF. For the CDR3, the DNA is TGTGCCAGCAGCTTACGTCGCAGTCAAGAGACCCAGTACTTC. The entire variable domain, with the rest obtained from reference TRBV7-3 and TRBJ2-5, is as follows: GAGVSQTPSNKVTEKGKYVELRCDPISGHTALYWYRQSLGQGPEFLIYFQGTGAADDSGLPNDRFFAVRPEGSVSTLKIQRTERGDSAVYLCASSLRRSQETQYFGPGTRLLVL.

The sample holds one count of this clone. The chain carries TRBV9 and TRBJ2-2, with D tentatively TRBD2 (6 bases). CDR1 is SGDLS, CDR2 YYNGEE, per germline. Trimming stripped 3 bases from V and 1 base from J, with 13 bases between. The CDR3 consists of 16 residues. The CDR3 bases are TGTGCCAGCAGCGGGGTAGGAGCGGGGAACACCGGGGAGCTGTTTTTT. Translated: CASSGVGAGNTGELFF.

The chain has TRBV11-3 and TRBJ2-5; TRBD1 matches 7 bases. Unmatched junction bases numbered 11, after V lost 5 bases and J lost 5 bases. Germline assignment: CDR1 SGHNT and CDR2 YENEEA. This CDR3 has 15 amino acids. CDR3 in DNA: TGTGCCAGCAGCCCCGGGACAGACCTCCGTGAGACCCAGTACTTC. Translated, it gives CASSPGTDLRETQYF.

The genes are TRBV27 and TRBJ2-7; 7 bases map to TRBD1. This CDR3 comprises 15 residues. V lost 3 bases and J lost 0; bases outside the gene matches: 5. Germline CDR1 is MNHEY and CDR2 is SMNVEV (reference sequence). The CDR3 reads CASSLRQGSSYEQYF. The CDR3, as DNA: TGTGCCAGCAGTTTGAGACAGGGCAGCTCCTACGAGCAGTACTTC.

V and J are TRBV15 and TRBJ1-6; 8 bases align to TRBD1. Germline-derived CDR1 and CDR2 are LNHNV and YYDKDF (reference sequence). The CDR3 totals 15 residues. The ends lost 0 bases at V and 10 bases at J; junction bases unmatched: 5. The CDR3 sequence: CATSRDIGQGSPLHF. As DNA, the CDR3 is TGTGCCACCAGCAGAGATATAGGACAGGGATCACCCCTCCACTTT.